The clone carrying this T cell receptor beta chain was recorded many times. This sample was included in a study of T cells in Graves' hyperthyroidism and ophthalmopathy. Amplified regions were TCR beta CDR3 sequences from RNA transcripts. During a first-round RT-PCR of the TCR CDR3, the HTBI primer set was used. MiXCR, applied by TCRdb to the multiplex PCR reads, yields one record per CDR3 protein. The sample includes 730,000 or so distinct CDR3 sequences, over 15% of them seen just once. This CDR3 is 14 amino acids long. V was clipped by 6 bases and J by 2 bases; unmatched bases: 5. Per the germline V gene, CDR1 is SNHLY and CDR2 is FYNNEI.

V and J are TRBV2 and TRBJ2-3; the match to TRBD1 covers 7 bases. This TCR was sampled from a woman between 50 and 59 years old with Graves' hyperthyroidism that later progressed to Graves' ophthalmopathy. Sequencing was done on a sample of blood. The CDR3 bases are TGTGCCAGCAGAGCTAGGGGGCACACAGATACGCAGTATTTT. It translates to CASRARGHTDTQYF.